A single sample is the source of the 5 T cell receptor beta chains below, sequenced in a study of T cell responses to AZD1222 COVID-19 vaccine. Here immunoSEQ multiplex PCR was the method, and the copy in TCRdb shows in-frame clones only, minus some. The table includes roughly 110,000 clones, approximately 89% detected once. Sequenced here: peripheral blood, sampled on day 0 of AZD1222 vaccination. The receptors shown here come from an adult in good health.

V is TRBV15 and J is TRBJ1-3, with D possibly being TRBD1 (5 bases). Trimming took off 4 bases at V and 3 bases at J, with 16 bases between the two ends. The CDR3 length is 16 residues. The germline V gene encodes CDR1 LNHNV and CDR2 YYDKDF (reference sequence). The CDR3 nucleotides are TGTGCCACCAGCATCCGATCAGGACAACGTGGAAACACCATATATTTT. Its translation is CATSIRSGQRGNTIYF.

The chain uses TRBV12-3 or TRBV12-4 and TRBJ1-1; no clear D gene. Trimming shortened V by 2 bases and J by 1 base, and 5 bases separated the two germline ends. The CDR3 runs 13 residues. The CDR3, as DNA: TGTGCCAGCAGTTTAAAGGGGAACACTGAAGCTTTCTTT. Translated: CASSLKGNTEAFF.

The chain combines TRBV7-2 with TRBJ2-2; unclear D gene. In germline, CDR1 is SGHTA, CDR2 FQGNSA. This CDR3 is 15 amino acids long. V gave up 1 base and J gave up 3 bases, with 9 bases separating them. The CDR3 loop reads CASSLDGRYTGELFF. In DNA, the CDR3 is TGTGCCAGCAGCTTAGATGGGCGGTACACCGGGGAGCTGTTTTTT. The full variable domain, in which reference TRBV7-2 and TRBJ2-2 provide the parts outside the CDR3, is GAGVSQSPSNKVTEKGKDVELRCDPISGHTALYWYRQSLGQGLEFLIYFQGNSAPDKSGLPSDRFSAERTGGSVSTLTIQRTQQEDSAVYLCASSLDGRYTGELFFGEGSRLTVL.

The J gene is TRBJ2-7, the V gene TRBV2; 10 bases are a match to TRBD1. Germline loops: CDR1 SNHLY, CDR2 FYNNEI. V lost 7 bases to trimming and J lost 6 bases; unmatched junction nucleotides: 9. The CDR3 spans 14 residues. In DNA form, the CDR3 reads TGTGCCAGCATGATCCGGGACAGGGGTGGCGAGCAGTACTTC. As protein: CASMIRDRGGEQYF.

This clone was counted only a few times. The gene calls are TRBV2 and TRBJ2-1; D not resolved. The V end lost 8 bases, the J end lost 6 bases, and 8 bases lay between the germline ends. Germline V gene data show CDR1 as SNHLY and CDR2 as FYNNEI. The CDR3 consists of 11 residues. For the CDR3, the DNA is TGTGCCAGCGAAATTGGCAATGAGCAGTTCTTC. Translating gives CASEIGNEQFF.